This passage covers 28 T cell receptor beta chains from one sample sequenced in a study of T cell responses to AZD1222 COVID-19 vaccine. The method was immunoSEQ multiplex PCR; TCRdb's version includes in-frame clones alone and lacks a portion of them. The profile covers about 180,000 clones, with around nine tenths appearing a single time and approximately 0.5% taken by the ten largest. The sequenced sample was peripheral blood, obtained on day 0 of AZD1222 vaccination. These receptors came from an adult in good health.

The chain joins TRBV7-2 to TRBJ2-2; no clear D. Trimming stripped 4 bases from V and 4 bases from J, with 10 bases between. Germline V CDR1 and CDR2: SGHTA, FQGNSA. There are 14 residues in the CDR3. CDR3 in amino acids: CASSSYLVTGELFF. The CDR3 nucleotides are TGTGCCAGCAGCTCATACCTGGTCACCGGGGAGCTGTTTTTT.

The V and J genes are TRBV6-1 and TRBJ1-1, with D possibly being TRBD1 (6 bases). Germline CDR1 MNHNS, CDR2 SASEGT. This CDR3 has 14 residues. V was shortened by 1 base and J by 1 base, with 7 bases between the two germline ends. In DNA form, the CDR3 reads TGTGCCAGCAGTGAAGAGGGGGGGAACACTGAAGCTTTCTTT. This sequence encodes CASSEEGGNTEAFF.

This chain links TRBV10-2 with TRBJ2-2; D unclear. Trimming cost V 4 bases and J 3 bases, with 3 bases left between them. The CDR3 totals 12 residues. Germline values: CDR1 WSHSY, CDR2 SAAADI. The CDR3 coding sequence is TGCGCCAGCAGTGTTGACACCGGGGAGCTGTTTTTT. It encodes CASSVDTGELFF.

The gene calls are TRBV7-3 and TRBJ2-7, with 8 bases identical to TRBD1. CDR1 and CDR2 from the germline V gene are SGHTA and FQGTGA. The CDR3 loop spans 13 amino acids. V was pared by 3 bases and J by 3 bases, with 1 base of the junction left unmatched. The CDR3 sequence is CASSLTGVYEQYF. The CDR3 bases are TGTGCCAGCAGCTTGACAGGGGTCTACGAGCAGTACTTC.

The chain has TRBV28 and TRBJ1-3; unclear D gene. The CDR3 runs 15 residues. The V gene's germline CDR1 is MDHEN and CDR2 SYDVKM. Between the trimmed V and J ends, which lost 3 bases and 1 base, there was a span of 10 bases. The CDR3 nucleotides read TGTGCCAGCAGTTTGGGGTGGGGATCTGGAAACACCATATATTTT. It encodes CASSLGWGSGNTIYF.

This chain joins TRBV9 and TRBJ2-2; TRBD1 aligns across 7 bases. The ends lost 4 bases at V and 8 bases at J; junction bases unmatched: 5. The CDR3 runs to 13 residues. From germline, CDR1 is SGDLS and CDR2 YYNGEE. In nucleotides, the CDR3 is TGTGCCAGCAGCCCAACAGGGGTGGGGGAGCTGTTTTTT. Its translation: CASSPTGVGELFF.

At least ten counts were recorded for this clone. V usage is TRBV19 and J usage is TRBJ1-5; a possible D gene is TRBD1 (6 bases). Germline-derived CDR1 and CDR2 are LNHDA and SQIVND (reference sequence). CDR3 length: 19 amino acids. Between the trimmed V and J ends, which lost 11 bases and 0 bases, there was a span of 29 bases. The CDR3 spells CAVAEHDFQGSYSNQPQHF. CDR3 sequence (DNA): TGTGCCGTAGCCGAACACGACTTCCAGGGGAGTTATAGCAATCAGCCCCAGCATTTT.

The genes are TRBV5-1 and TRBJ2-1, with TRBD2 identical over 14 bases. This CDR3 spans 15 amino acids. Germline V CDR1 and CDR2: SGHRS, YFSETQ. Trimming took 4 bases from V and 8 from J; bases not matched to a gene: 5. This CDR3 is CASSRTSGRQDEQFF. For the CDR3, the DNA is TGCGCCAGCAGCAGGACTAGCGGGAGGCAGGATGAGCAGTTCTTC.

The sample holds a few counts of this clone. The genes are TRBV7-2 and TRBJ2-3, with D possibly matching TRBD1 (6 bases). The V gene's germline CDR1 is SGHTA and CDR2 FQGNSA. Deletions cut 0 bases from V and 0 bases from J, with 7 bases between. This CDR3 region has 15 residues. The DNA for the CDR3 is TGTGCCAGCAGCTTAGCCGGGACAAGCACAGATACGCAGTATTTT. Its protein product is CASSLAGTSTDTQYF.

This clone was counted once. The CDR3, as DNA: TGTGCCAGCAGATCGTCAGGGGGTGTAAATGGCTACACCTTC. Translation: CASRSSGGVNGYTF. V gene TRBV5-8 combines with J gene TRBJ1-2; 7 positions match TRBD1. This CDR3 contains 14 residues. The junction had 10 bases not matched to a gene; V was cut back by 5 bases and J by 6 bases. Germline V lookup: CDR1 SGHTS, CDR2 YDEGEE.

The gene calls are TRBV9 and TRBJ2-1; 8 nucleotides line up with TRBD2. With 0 bases clipped from V and 12 bases from J, the junction kept 11 bases outside the gene matches. The germline V gene encodes CDR1 SGDLS and CDR2 YYNGEE. The CDR3 runs 15 residues. Here the CDR3 DNA reads TGTGCCAGCAGCGTAGCTTGGCGGGGGGAGAGCTTGCAGTTCTTC. Protein: CASSVAWRGESLQFF.

V gene TRBV7-3 combines with J gene TRBJ1-3, with 8 nucleotides matching TRBD1. Germline CDR1 is SGHTA and CDR2 is FQGTGA. The CDR3 runs 14 residues. V lost 4 bases, J lost 3 bases, and 2 bases stayed unmatched. CDR3 in DNA: TGTGCCAGCAGCTCCGGACAGGGTGGAAACACCATATATTTT. It yields the protein CASSSGQGGNTIYF.

The CDR3 DNA reads as TGTGCCAGCAGACCGACCCATGGGAGCACTGAAGCTTTCTTT. Translated: CASRPTHGSTEAFF. The chain has TRBV6-5 and TRBJ1-1; no reliable D call. This CDR3 contains 14 residues. V was clipped by 6 bases and J by 4 bases, with 15 bases between them. Germline V gene lookup returns CDR1 MNHEY and CDR2 SVGAGI.

The V and J genes are TRBV27 and TRBJ2-1, with a possible D match to TRBD2 (6 bases). V shed 3 bases and J shed 7 bases, with 10 bases lying between them. The CDR3 has 13 residues. From germline, CDR1 is MNHEY and CDR2 SMNVEV (reference sequence). In DNA, the CDR3 is TGTGCCAGCAGTTTCCGGCGGGGAAATGAGCAGTTCTTC. Amino acids: CASSFRRGNEQFF.

The chain links TRBV7-3 to TRBJ2-2, with 9 bases matching TRBD1. Germline V gene data show CDR1 as SGHTA and CDR2 as FQGTGA. This CDR3 spans 14 amino acids. Germline trimming cut 6 bases from V and 4 bases from J; bases unmatched to any gene: 3. The CDR3 region is CASSSQGATGELFF. CDR3 bases: TGTGCCAGCAGTTCACAGGGGGCCACCGGGGAGCTGTTTTTT.

The chain is built from TRBV28 and TRBJ1-5; D unresolved. Trimming removed 5 bases at V and 4 bases at J, with 6 bases between. This CDR3 is 12 amino acids long. Germline CDR1 and CDR2: MDHEN and SYDVKM. DNA for the CDR3: TGTGCCAGCAGTCCTCCTAATCAGCCCCAGCATTTT. Translated: CASSPPNQPQHF.

This clone was observed once. Here the CDR3 reads CASSHPGQRSPLHF. In DNA form, the CDR3 reads TGTGCCAGCAGCCACCCGGGACAACGTTCACCCCTCCACTTT. The V gene is TRBV7-6, the J gene TRBJ1-6; possibly TRBD1 for D (6 bases). This CDR3 region has 14 residues. V gave up 5 bases and J gave up 9 bases, with 14 bases separating them. Germline CDR1 is SGHVS and CDR2 is FNYEAQ. The entire variable domain, with the rest obtained from reference TRBV7-6 and TRBJ1-6, is as follows: GAGVSQSPRYKVTKRGQDVALRCDPISGHVSLYWYRQALGQGPEFLTYFNYEAQQDKSGLPNDRFSAERPEGSISTLTIQRTEQRDSAMYRCASSHPGQRSPLHFGNGTRLTVT.

The chain recombines TRBV11-3 with TRBJ1-5, with D tentatively TRBD1 (5 bases). The CDR3 is made up of 15 amino acids. Germline V lookup: CDR1 SGHNT, CDR2 YENEEA. Trimming removed 5 bases at V and 0 bases at J, with 11 bases between. The CDR3 spells CASSRDSYSNQPQHF. CDR3 coding DNA: TGTGCCAGCAGCCGCGACAGTTATAGCAATCAGCCCCAGCATTTT.

The chain uses TRBV29-1 and TRBJ1-1; TRBD1 is a possible D gene (5 bases). The length of the CDR3 is 13 residues. Germline V CDR1 and CDR2: SQVTM, ANQGSEA. Between the trimmed V and J ends, which lost 7 bases and 6 bases, there was a span of 18 bases. This CDR3 reads CSASRATSAEAFF. CDR3 DNA sequence: TGCAGCGCTAGCAGGGCGACGAGCGCTGAAGCTTTCTTT.

This chain connects TRBV30 to TRBJ2-7; tentatively, D is TRBD1 or TRBD2 (6 bases each). Germline CDR1 reads GTSNPN; CDR2 reads SVGIG (reference sequence). Trimming left V 8 bases short and J 3 bases short, with 14 bases between. The CDR3 totals 12 residues. The CDR3 is CAGGGTYYEQYF. DNA for the CDR3: TGTGCCGGAGGGGGGACTTACTACGAGCAGTACTTC.

This CDR3 reads CASSLGGVNTEAFF. The CDR3 coding sequence is TGTGCCAGCAGTTTGGGAGGGGTGAACACTGAAGCTTTCTTT. This chain uses TRBV27 with TRBJ1-1; D possibly corresponds to TRBD1 (5 bases). The CDR3 spans 14 residues. Germline V gives CDR1 MNHEY, CDR2 SMNVEV (reference sequence). Trimming stripped 3 bases from V and 0 bases from J, with 8 bases between.

The genes are TRBV11-2 and TRBJ1-4; D ambiguous. Trimming stripped 1 base from V and 5 bases from J, with 8 bases between. The CDR3 length is 14 residues. The germline CDR1 and CDR2 sequences are SGHAT and FQNNGV. CDR3 sequence (DNA): TGTGCCAGCAGCTTAGGCCAGATCAATGAAAAACTGTTTTTT. Translation gives CASSLGQINEKLFF.

V usage is TRBV24-1 and J usage is TRBJ2-3, with 11 nucleotides matching TRBD1. The V gene end was trimmed by 2 bases and the J gene end by 10 bases; junction bases not matched to a gene: 1. This CDR3 has 13 amino acids. Germline V gene lookup returns CDR1 KGHDR and CDR2 SFDVKD. DNA for the CDR3: TGTGCCACCAGTGATTGGGGACAGGGGGCGCAGTATTTT. Protein sequence: CATSDWGQGAQYF.

The rearrangement joins TRBV6-5 to TRBJ2-7, with TRBD1 identical over 7 bases. This CDR3 spans 13 amino acids. The germline CDR1 and CDR2 sequences are MNHEY and SVGAGI. The junction had 4 bases not matched to a gene; V was cut back by 7 bases and J by 1 base. The CDR3 protein is CASTTGQSYEQYF. CDR3 bases: TGTGCCAGCACCACGGGACAGTCCTACGAGCAGTACTTC.

V gene TRBV5-6 combines with J gene TRBJ1-6; 9 bases align to TRBD1. There are 15 residues in the CDR3. CDR1 and CDR2 (germline): SGHDT, YYEEEE. V dropped 2 bases and J dropped 6; count of bases not matched to a gene: 3. CDR3 bases: TGTGCCAGCAGCTTTATGACAGGGGGTAATTCACCCCTCCACTTT. Translated: CASSFMTGGNSPLHF. Full variable domain (rest looked up from reference TRBV5-6 and TRBJ1-6): DAGVTQSPTHLIKTRGQQVTLRCSPKSGHDTVSWYQQALGQGPQFIFQYYEEEERQRGNFPDRFSGHQFPNYSSELNVNALLLGDSALYLCASSFMTGGNSPLHFGNGTRLTVT.

This clone was seen a few times. The rearrangement links TRBV5-1 to TRBJ2-7; D possibly corresponds to TRBD1 (5 bases). V was cut by 4 bases and J by 4 bases, with 18 bases left in between. Germline V lookup: CDR1 SGHRS, CDR2 YFSETQ. CDR3 length: 15 amino acids. The CDR3 sequence is CASSPEGAELYEQYF. The CDR3 coding sequence is TGCGCCAGCAGCCCCGAAGGGGCAGAATTATACGAGCAGTACTTC.

This clone has a handful of counts. This chain connects TRBV4-3 to TRBJ2-1, with D tentatively TRBD2 (5 bases). The germline V gene has CDR1 LGHNA and CDR2 YSLEER. This CDR3 has 16 residues. Trimming removed 1 base at V and 0 bases at J, with 10 bases between. CDR3 sequence reads: CASSQGGGYSYNEQFF. The CDR3 nucleotides read TGCGCCAGCAGCCAAGGCGGAGGATACTCCTACAATGAGCAGTTCTTC.

This clone appeared a single time. This chain connects TRBV6-6 to TRBJ1-5; 8 positions agree with TRBD1. Per the germline V gene, CDR1 is MNHNY and CDR2 is SVGAGI (reference sequence). The J segment lost 2 bases and the V segment lost 0 bases, leaving 0 bases of the junction unmatched. This CDR3 comprises 15 residues. CDR3 sequence: CASSYSTGGNQPQHF. CDR3 nucleotides: TGTGCCAGCAGTTACTCGACAGGGGGCAATCAGCCCCAGCATTTT.